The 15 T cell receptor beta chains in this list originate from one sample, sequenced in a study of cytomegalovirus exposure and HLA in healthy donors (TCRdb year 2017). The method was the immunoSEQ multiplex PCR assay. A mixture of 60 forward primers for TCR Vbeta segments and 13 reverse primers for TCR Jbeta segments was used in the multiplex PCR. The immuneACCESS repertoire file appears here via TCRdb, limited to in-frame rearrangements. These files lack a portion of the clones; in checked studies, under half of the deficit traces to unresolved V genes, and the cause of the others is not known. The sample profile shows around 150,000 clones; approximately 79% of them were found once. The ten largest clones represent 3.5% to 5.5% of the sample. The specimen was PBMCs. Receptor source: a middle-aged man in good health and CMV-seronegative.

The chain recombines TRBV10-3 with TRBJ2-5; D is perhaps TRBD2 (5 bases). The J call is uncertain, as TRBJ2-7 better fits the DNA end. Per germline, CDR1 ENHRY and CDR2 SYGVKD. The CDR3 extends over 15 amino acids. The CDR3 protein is CAISYSAGSSYEQYF. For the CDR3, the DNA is TGTGCCATCAGCTACAGTGCGGGCAGCTCCTACGAGCAGTACTTC.

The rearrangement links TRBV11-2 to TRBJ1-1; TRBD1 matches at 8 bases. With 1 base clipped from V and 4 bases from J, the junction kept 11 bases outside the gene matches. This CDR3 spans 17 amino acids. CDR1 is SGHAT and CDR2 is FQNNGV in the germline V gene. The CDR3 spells CASSLVEGQGPGTEAFF. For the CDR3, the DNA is TGTGCCAGCAGCTTAGTAGAAGGACAGGGTCCAGGCACTGAAGCTTTCTTT.

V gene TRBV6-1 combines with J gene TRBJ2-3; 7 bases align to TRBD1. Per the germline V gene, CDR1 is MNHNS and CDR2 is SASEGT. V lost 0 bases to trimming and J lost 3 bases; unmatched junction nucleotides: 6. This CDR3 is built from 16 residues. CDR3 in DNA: TGTGCCAGCAGTGAAGCCCCAGGGGGAAGAACAGATACGCAGTATTTT. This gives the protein CASSEAPGGRTDTQYF.

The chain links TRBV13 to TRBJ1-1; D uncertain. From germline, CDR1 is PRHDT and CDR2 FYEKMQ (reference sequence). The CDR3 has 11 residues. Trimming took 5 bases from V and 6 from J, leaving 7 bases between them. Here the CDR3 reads CASSQIAEAFF. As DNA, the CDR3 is TGTGCCAGCAGCCAGATCGCTGAAGCTTTCTTT.

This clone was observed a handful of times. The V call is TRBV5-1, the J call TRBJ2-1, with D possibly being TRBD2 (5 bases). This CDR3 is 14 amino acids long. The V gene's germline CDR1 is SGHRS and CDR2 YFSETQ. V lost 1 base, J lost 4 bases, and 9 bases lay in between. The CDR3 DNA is TGCGCCAGCAGCTTGCCGCAGCGGTACAATGAGCAGTTCTTC. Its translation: CASSLPQRYNEQFF.

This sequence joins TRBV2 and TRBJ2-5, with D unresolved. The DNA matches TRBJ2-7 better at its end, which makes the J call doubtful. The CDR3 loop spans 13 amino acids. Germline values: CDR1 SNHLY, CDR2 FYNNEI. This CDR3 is CASSEAGLYEQYF. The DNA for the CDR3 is TGTGCCAGCAGTGAGGCAGGTCTCTACGAGCAGTACTTC.

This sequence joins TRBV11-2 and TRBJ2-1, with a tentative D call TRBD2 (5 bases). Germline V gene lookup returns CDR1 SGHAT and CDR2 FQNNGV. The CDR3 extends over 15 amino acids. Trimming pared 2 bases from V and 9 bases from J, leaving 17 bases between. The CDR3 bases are TGTGCCAGCAGCTTACGACCGGCAGGTGGGAGTGAGCAGTTCTTC. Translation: CASSLRPAGGSEQFF.

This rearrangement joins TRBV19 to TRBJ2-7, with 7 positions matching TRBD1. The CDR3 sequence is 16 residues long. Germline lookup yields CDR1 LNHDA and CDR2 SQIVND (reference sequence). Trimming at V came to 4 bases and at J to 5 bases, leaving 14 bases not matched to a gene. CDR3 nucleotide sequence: TGTGCCAGTAGTACCAGCAGGACAGGCACCCCTGACGAGCAGTACTTC. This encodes CASSTSRTGTPDEQYF.

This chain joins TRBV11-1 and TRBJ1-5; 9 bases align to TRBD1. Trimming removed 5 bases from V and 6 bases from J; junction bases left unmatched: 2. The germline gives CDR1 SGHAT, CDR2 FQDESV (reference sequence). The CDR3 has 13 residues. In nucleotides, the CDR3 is TGTGCCAGCAGCCTGACAGGGGGTCAGCCCCAGCATTTT. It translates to CASSLTGGQPQHF. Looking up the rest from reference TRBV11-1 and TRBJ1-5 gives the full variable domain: EAEVAQSPRYKITEKSQAVAFWCDPISGHATLYWYRQILGQGPELLVQFQDESVVDDSQLPKDRFSAERLKGVDSTLKIQPAELGDSAMYLCASSLTGGQPQHFGDGTRLSIL.

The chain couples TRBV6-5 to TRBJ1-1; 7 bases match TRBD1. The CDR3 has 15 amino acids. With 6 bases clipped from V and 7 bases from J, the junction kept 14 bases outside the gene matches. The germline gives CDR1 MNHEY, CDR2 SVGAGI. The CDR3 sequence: CASRSDGEGAVEAFF. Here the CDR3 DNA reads TGTGCCAGCAGATCGGACGGAGAGGGGGCCGTTGAAGCTTTCTTT.

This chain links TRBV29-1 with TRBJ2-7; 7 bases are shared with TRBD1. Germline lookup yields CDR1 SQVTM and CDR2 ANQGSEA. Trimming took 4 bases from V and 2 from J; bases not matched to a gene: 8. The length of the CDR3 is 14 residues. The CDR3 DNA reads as TGCAGCGTTGCTTTCGACAGGGTCCCCTACGAGCAGTACTTC. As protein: CSVAFDRVPYEQYF.

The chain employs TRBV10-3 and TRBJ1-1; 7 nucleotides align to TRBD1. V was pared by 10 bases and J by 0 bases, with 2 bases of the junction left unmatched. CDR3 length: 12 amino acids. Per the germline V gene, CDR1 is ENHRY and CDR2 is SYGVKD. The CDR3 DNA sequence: TGTGCCACCCAGGGGGTGAACACTGAAGCTTTCTTT. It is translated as CATQGVNTEAFF.

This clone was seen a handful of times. DNA of the CDR3: TGTGCCAGTAGTAGATACCGGGACAGGGATCATCAGCCCCAGCATTTT. Translating it yields CASSRYRDRDHQPQHF. This rearrangement joins TRBV19 to TRBJ1-5; 9 nucleotides line up with TRBD1. Germline CDR1 reads LNHDA; CDR2 reads SQIVND (reference sequence). The CDR3 loop spans 16 amino acids. The V segment lost 4 bases and the J segment 5 bases; nucleotides outside the gene matches: 9.

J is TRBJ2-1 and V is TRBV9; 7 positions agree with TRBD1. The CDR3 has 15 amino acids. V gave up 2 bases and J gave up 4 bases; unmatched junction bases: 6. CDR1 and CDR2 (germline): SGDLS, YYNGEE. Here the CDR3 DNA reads TGTGCCAGCAGCGTCGCCTCGGGACAGTACAATGAGCAGTTCTTC. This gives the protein CASSVASGQYNEQFF.

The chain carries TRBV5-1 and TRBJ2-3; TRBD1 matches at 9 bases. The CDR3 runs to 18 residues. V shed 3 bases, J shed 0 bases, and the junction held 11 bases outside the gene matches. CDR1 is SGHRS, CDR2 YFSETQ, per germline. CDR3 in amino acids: CASSWTGTGFRSTDTQYF. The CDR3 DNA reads TGCGCCAGCAGCTGGACCGGGACAGGGTTTAGAAGCACAGATACGCAGTATTTT. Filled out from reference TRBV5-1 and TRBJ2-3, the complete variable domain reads KAGVTQTPRYLIKTRGQQVTLSCSPISGHRSVSWYQQTPGQGLQFLFEYFSETQRNKGNFPGRFSGRQFSNSRSEMNVSTLELGDSALYLCASSWTGTGFRSTDTQYFGPGTRLTVL.